This T cell receptor beta chain stems from a study of T cell responses to AZD1222 COVID-19 vaccine. Produced via immunoSEQ multiplex PCR; TCRdb's table is partial and in-frame only. The table includes fewer than 130,000 clones, around 94% detected once. Per the germline V gene, CDR1 is SNHLY and CDR2 is FYNNEI. V was clipped by 6 bases and J by 1 base; unmatched bases: 11. The CDR3 runs to 17 residues. Sequencing was performed on peripheral blood, taken on day 0 of AZD1222 vaccination. This sequence joins TRBV2 and TRBJ1-1; 10 bases match TRBD1. This sequence was found in an adult in good health. This chain's CDR3 is CASRETGGLLQNTEAFF. As DNA, the CDR3 is TGTGCCAGCAGGGAGACAGGGGGCCTTTTACAGAACACTGAAGCTTTCTTT.